Each of the 19 T cell receptor beta chains below was sequenced from the same sample in a study of T cells after yellow fever vaccination (dated by TCRdb to the late 2010s). The treatment or condition label for this specimen denotes: live attenuated yellow fever vaccine strain. Preparation of the library involved 5' RACE. The sequencer was an Illumina NovaSeq 6000. The public reads were reprocessed in TCRdb via fastp at Q25 and MiXCR, keeping in-frame beta chains. Rows matching on CDR3 protein sequence are summarized as one entry with the most common DNA and genes. Within this sample are 200,000 to 250,000 distinct CDR3 sequences, with roughly 3% of them counted one time only. The ten most abundant clones make up around 3% of the sample. The specimen comprised CD4+ T cells sorted from PBMCs, sampled 10 days after the yellow fever booster vaccination. The receptors come from a man younger than 35 who received the YFV17D yellow fever vaccine.

The V and J genes are TRBV5-1 and TRBJ1-3; D gene ambiguous. With 0 bases removed from V and 2 bases from J, the gap between germline ends came to 12 bases. CDR1 SGHRS and CDR2 YFSETQ come from the germline V gene. The CDR3 totals 16 residues. In DNA, the CDR3 is TGCGCCAGCAGCTTGGTGGGCAGCCTTGCTGGAAACACCATATATTTT. Translating gives CASSLVGSLAGNTIYF.

V gene TRBV4-2 combines with J gene TRBJ1-2, with D perhaps TRBD1 (5 bases). The CDR3 has 16 residues. Germline lookup yields CDR1 LGHNA and CDR2 YNFKEQ. The V gene lost 5 bases and the J gene lost 6 bases, with 22 bases spanning the gap. CDR3 sequence reads: CASSFTRRGEVDGYTF. As DNA, the CDR3 is TGTGCCAGCAGCTTCACGCGAAGGGGAGAAGTCGATGGCTACACCTTC.

There are many counts of this clonotype. The chain joins TRBV21-1 to TRBJ1-5; TRBD1 is taken as the D call from the table, unchecked against the DNA. TRBV21-1 is an annotated pseudogene. This CDR3 is 15 amino acids long. The CDR3 reads CASSKTRQGRQPQHF. CDR3 nucleotide sequence: TGTGCCAGCAGCAAAACCCGACAGGGTAGACAGCCCCAGCATTTT.

There are a few counts of this clonotype. This chain joins TRBV3-1 and TRBJ2-3; D is unclear. CDR3 length: 14 residues. CDR1 LGHDT and CDR2 YNNKEL come from the germline V gene (reference sequence). V was cut by 1 base and J by 4 bases, with 9 bases left in between. The chain's CDR3 is CASSQAVGSDTQYF. CDR3 coding DNA: TGTGCCAGCAGCCAAGCGGTAGGGTCAGATACGCAGTATTTT.

The chain recombines TRBV7-8 with TRBJ1-5; perhaps TRBD1 as D (5 bases). Per germline, CDR1 SGHVS and CDR2 FQNEAQ. V gave up 1 base and J gave up 2 bases, with 9 bases separating them. The CDR3 loop spans 15 amino acids. The CDR3 DNA is TGTGCCAGCAGCTTAGACAGGTTAGGCAATCAGCCCCAGCATTTT. Protein: CASSLDRLGNQPQHF.

There are a few counts of this clonotype. The chain carries TRBV27 and TRBJ2-3, with 11 positions matching TRBD1. The CDR3 runs to 13 residues. Germline V gene sequence: CDR1 MNHEY, CDR2 SMNVEV (reference sequence). Trimming removed 6 bases from V and 4 bases from J; junction bases left unmatched: 0. In DNA form, the CDR3 reads TGTGCCAGCAGGGGACAGGGGGCAGATACGCAGTATTTT. Translating gives CASRGQGADTQYF.

This clonotype came up many times. The genes are TRBV5-1 and TRBJ1-1, with D uncertain. The V gene's germline CDR1 is SGHRS and CDR2 YFSETQ. The CDR3 covers 13 residues. V lost 9 bases and J 2 bases, leaving 14 bases between the germline ends. The CDR3 DNA reads TGCGCCACCGGCCTCTTCGGAAACACTGAAGCTTTCTTT. Translation gives CATGLFGNTEAFF.

Ten or more counts support this clonotype. The chain uses TRBV11-2 and TRBJ2-3; possibly TRBD2 for D (6 bases). V shed 10 bases and J shed 0 bases, with 11 bases lying between them. The germline CDR1 and CDR2 sequences are SGHAT and FQNNGV. The CDR3 sequence is 13 residues long. Written as DNA, the CDR3 is TGTGCCACCGGGGGTTCTAGCACAGATACGCAGTATTTT. This codes for CATGGSSTDTQYF.

This sequence joins TRBV11-2 and TRBJ1-1; D is undetermined. The germline V gene has CDR1 SGHAT and CDR2 FQNNGV. With 5 bases removed from V and 7 bases from J, the gap between germline ends came to 20 bases. This CDR3 region has 15 residues. Here the CDR3 reads CASSPRTGLRSEAFF. In DNA form, the CDR3 reads TGTGCCAGCAGCCCGCGGACGGGCCTAAGAAGTGAAGCTTTCTTT.

This clonotype has a handful of counts. This sequence joins TRBV5-1 and TRBJ1-5; D possibly corresponds to TRBD1 (6 bases). CDR1 and CDR2 from the germline V gene are SGHRS and YFSETQ. V lost 5 bases and J lost 5, with 17 bases in between. There are 15 residues in the CDR3. This CDR3 reads CASSPTGTLHQPQHF. The CDR3, as DNA: TGCGCCAGCAGTCCAACCGGGACACTTCATCAGCCCCAGCATTTT.

In this sample, this clonotype turned up a few times. This chain links TRBV5-1 with TRBJ1-2, with TRBD1 as a possible D gene (6 bases). Trimming removed 4 bases from V and 3 bases from J, with 19 bases in between. The germline V gene has CDR1 SGHRS and CDR2 YFSETQ. There are 16 residues in the CDR3. The CDR3 nucleotides are TGCGCCAGCAGCCTAGGAGGCAGGGGAATTGACTATGGCTACACCTTC. It translates to CASSLGGRGIDYGYTF.

The chain uses TRBV12-5 and TRBJ2-3; perhaps TRBD1 as D (6 bases). V was trimmed by 3 bases and J by 0 bases, leaving 10 bases between them. Looked up from germline, CDR1 is LGHNT and CDR2 is FRNRAP. This CDR3 comprises 15 residues. In DNA form, the CDR3 reads TGTGCTAGTGGTTTAGGGACATCTAGCACAGATACGCAGTATTTT. Protein: CASGLGTSSTDTQYF.

This clonotype was counted a few times. This rearrangement joins TRBV23-1 to TRBJ2-2; 7 bases fit TRBD1. TRBV23-1 belongs to the ORF category, with a function that is uncertain. The V gene end was trimmed by 6 bases and the J gene end by 6 bases; junction bases not matched to a gene: 10. The CDR3 has 15 residues. The CDR3 reads CASSLGQRGAGELFF. The CDR3 DNA is TGCGCCAGCAGCTTGGGACAGCGAGGGGCCGGGGAGCTGTTTTTT.

This clonotype was counted a few times. V and J are TRBV5-8 and TRBJ1-5; 9 positions match TRBD1. Germline values: CDR1 SGHTS, CDR2 YDEGEE. This CDR3 has 15 amino acids. V trimming: 4 bases; J trimming: 7 bases; junction bases outside the gene matches: 9. The CDR3 here is CASSPRDREGQPQHF. The DNA for the CDR3 is TGTGCCAGCAGCCCCCGGGACAGGGAAGGCCAGCCCCAGCATTTT.

This clonotype was counted many times. This sequence joins TRBV15 and TRBJ2-1; D unresolved. The germline CDR1 and CDR2 sequences are LNHNV and YYDKDF (reference sequence). V lost 0 bases to trimming and J lost 9 bases, with 9 bases between them. This CDR3 has 13 residues. CDR3 in DNA: TGTGCCACCAGCAGAGATCAACGGACTGAGCAGTTCTTC. It specifies CATSRDQRTEQFF.

This clonotype occurred a few times. This chain links TRBV20-1 with TRBJ2-7, with TRBD1 matching over 9 bases. The V segment lost 0 bases and the J segment 4 bases; nucleotides outside the gene matches: 4. The CDR3 length is 14 residues. Germline V gene data show CDR1 as DFQATT and CDR2 as SNEGSKA (reference sequence). CDR3 bases: TGCAGTGCTAGAGATCGACAGGGGGGTTACGAGCAGTACTTC. Translating gives CSARDRQGGYEQYF.

The rearrangement links TRBV27 to TRBJ2-3, with TRBD2 matching over 12 bases. CDR1 and CDR2 (germline): MNHEY, SMNVEV (reference sequence). The V and J ends lost 4 bases and 4 bases, in that order; junction bases with no gene match: 6. The CDR3 contains 16 residues. CDR3 nucleotides: TGTGCCAGCAGTTCTCGACTAGCGGGGGTTTCAGATACGCAGTATTTT. Its translation is CASSSRLAGVSDTQYF.

The chain links TRBV5-1 to TRBJ2-3; 10 bases line up with TRBD2. The CDR3 runs to 15 residues. V shed 4 bases, J shed 0 bases, and the junction held 2 bases outside the gene matches. Germline V gene lookup returns CDR1 SGHRS and CDR2 YFSETQ. The CDR3 spells CASSMGLASTDTQYF. The CDR3 region has the DNA TGCGCCAGCAGCATGGGACTAGCGAGCACAGATACGCAGTATTTT.

This clonotype has a handful of counts. The chain is built from TRBV5-1 and TRBJ2-1; D remains ambiguous. V lost 0 bases and J lost 5, with 9 bases in between. The CDR3 is 14 residues long. Germline assignment: CDR1 SGHRS and CDR2 YFSETQ. The CDR3 nucleotides are TGCGCCAGCAGCTTGGCCGTAGGTAACAATGAGCAGTTCTTC. Its translation is CASSLAVGNNEQFF.